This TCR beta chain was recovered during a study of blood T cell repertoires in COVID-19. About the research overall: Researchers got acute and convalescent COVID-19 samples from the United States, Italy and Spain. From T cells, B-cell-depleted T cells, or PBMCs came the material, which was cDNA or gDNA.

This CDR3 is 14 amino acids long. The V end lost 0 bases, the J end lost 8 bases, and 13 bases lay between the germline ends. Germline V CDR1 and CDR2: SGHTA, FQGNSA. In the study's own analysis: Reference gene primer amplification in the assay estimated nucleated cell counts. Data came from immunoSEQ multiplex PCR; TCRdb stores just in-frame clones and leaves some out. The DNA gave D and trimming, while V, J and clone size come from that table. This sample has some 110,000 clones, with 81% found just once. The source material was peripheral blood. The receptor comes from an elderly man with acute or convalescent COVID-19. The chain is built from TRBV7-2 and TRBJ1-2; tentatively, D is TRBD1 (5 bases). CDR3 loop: CASSLAGGVIGYTF. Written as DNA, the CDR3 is TGTGCCAGCAGCTTAGCGGGGGGAGTTATCGGCTACACCTTC.